A single sample is the source of the 15 T cell receptor beta chains below, sequenced in a study of shared clonotypes between healthy human individuals. TCRdb's copy holds only in-frame clones and misses some; the assay was immunoSEQ multiplex PCR. The table lists approximately 2.4 million clones, almost 96% of them singletons. Source material: naive CD4+ T cells sorted from blood. The subset: CD45RA+ positively selected. The receptor set was obtained from a man aged 18 to 30 in good health.

This chain connects TRBV4-3 to TRBJ2-7, with a weak D call TRBD2 (6 bases). The CDR3 contains 14 residues. Germline lookup yields CDR1 LGHNA and CDR2 YSLEER. Trimming took off 0 bases at V and 4 bases at J, with 10 bases between the two ends. In DNA, the CDR3 is TGCGCCAGCAGCCAAGAGTGGGGGACTTACGAGCAGTACTTC. Protein: CASSQEWGTYEQYF.

This rearrangement joins TRBV19 to TRBJ2-5, with D possibly being TRBD2 (6 bases). The germline V gene encodes CDR1 LNHDA and CDR2 SQIVND (reference sequence). This CDR3 is 15 amino acids long. Between the trimmed V and J ends, which lost 1 base and 5 bases, there was a span of 14 bases. CDR3 in DNA: TGTGCCAGTAGTATAGTAGCGGAATCCGTGGAGACCCAGTACTTC. Amino acids: CASSIVAESVETQYF.

The V call is TRBV2, the J call TRBJ1-5; unclear D gene. The CDR3 runs 14 residues. V lost 6 bases and J lost 7, with 16 bases in between. Germline assignment: CDR1 SNHLY and CDR2 FYNNEI. The DNA for the CDR3 is TGTGCCAGCAGCGTACAGTGGTCTGGACAGCCCCAGCATTTT. Translation: CASSVQWSGQPQHF.

The V gene is TRBV28, the J gene TRBJ1-5; perhaps TRBD1 as D (5 bases). CDR1 and CDR2 (germline): MDHEN, SYDVKM. The CDR3 loop spans 15 amino acids. V lost 4 bases to trimming and J lost 2 bases, with 12 bases between them. For the CDR3, the DNA is TGTGCCAGCAGTTCAGGGTTTGTAGGCAATCAGCCCCAGCATTTT. As protein: CASSSGFVGNQPQHF.

This chain links TRBV29-1 with TRBJ2-7; D perhaps matches TRBD2 (6 bases). The V gene's germline CDR1 is SQVTM and CDR2 ANQGSEA. CDR3 length: 13 residues. V lost 3 bases to trimming and J lost 2 bases, with 11 bases between them. Here the CDR3 DNA reads TGCAGCGTTGATCGGGCGGGGACCTACGAGCAGTACTTC. Protein sequence: CSVDRAGTYEQYF.

Concerning this clone itself: Other DNA sequences from this sample encode an identical CDR3 as well. The V and J genes are TRBV7-2 and TRBJ2-2, with TRBD2 as a possible D gene (6 bases). This CDR3 has 15 amino acids. V was trimmed by 3 bases and J by 0 bases, leaving 8 bases between them. Germline assignment: CDR1 SGHTA and CDR2 FQGNSA. Here the CDR3 DNA reads TGTGCCAGCAGCTTGGGAGGAGCGAACACCGGGGAGCTGTTTTTT. Amino acids: CASSLGGANTGELFF.

This clone was detected only once. The CDR3 here is CSAADDYGYTF. The CDR3 DNA reads TGCAGTGCCGCCGACGACTATGGCTACACCTTC. The chain joins TRBV20-1 to TRBJ1-2; D uncertain. The CDR3 runs 11 residues. Germline values: CDR1 DFQATT, CDR2 SNEGSKA (reference sequence). V lost 6 bases and J 3 bases, leaving 8 bases between the germline ends.

The chain links TRBV7-2 to TRBJ1-2; weak D call: TRBD1 (5 bases). Trimming shortened V by 1 base and J by 4 bases, and 13 bases separated the two germline ends. CDR3 length: 15 amino acids. CDR1 is SGHTA and CDR2 is FQGNSA in the germline V gene. The CDR3 bases are TGTGCCAGCAGCTTAGTGCGGGGGGAAGGCTATGGCTACACCTTC. Its protein product is CASSLVRGEGYGYTF.

J is TRBJ2-7 and V is TRBV5-5, with TRBD2 identical over 7 bases. This CDR3 has 14 amino acids. The trim removed 7 bases at V and 4 bases at J, leaving 11 bases unmatched. Germline V lookup: CDR1 SGHKS, CDR2 YYEKEE (reference sequence). This CDR3 reads CASLPGASGYEQYF. The CDR3 region has the DNA TGTGCCAGCCTCCCCGGGGCTAGCGGATACGAGCAGTACTTC. The whole variable domain, filled in from reference TRBV5-5 and TRBJ2-7, reads DAGVTQSPTHLIKTRGQQVTLRCSPISGHKSVSWYQQVLGQGPQFIFQYYEKEERGRGNFPDRFSARQFPNYSSELNVNALLLGDSALYLCASLPGASGYEQYFGPGTRLTVT.

This chain uses TRBV18 with TRBJ2-3; TRBD2 matches 7 bases. The CDR3 contains 16 residues. V lost 3 bases, J lost 0 bases, and 6 bases stayed unmatched. Germline loops: CDR1 KGHSH, CDR2 LQKENI. Here the CDR3 reads CASSPSLAASTDTQYF. CDR3 DNA: TGTGCCAGCTCACCCTCTCTAGCGGCTAGCACAGATACGCAGTATTTT.

This chain connects TRBV7-2 to TRBJ1-2; D perhaps matches TRBD1 (6 bases). Germline loops: CDR1 SGHTA, CDR2 FQGNSA. This CDR3 has 17 residues. The V and J ends lost 2 bases and 0 bases respectively, with 16 bases between them. CDR3: CASSLSVGQSANYGYTF. The CDR3 DNA is TGTGCCAGCAGCTTATCCGTCGGACAGTCTGCTAACTATGGCTACACCTTC.

The V call is TRBV18, the J call TRBJ2-4; unclear D gene. This CDR3 region has 15 residues. Germline V gene lookup returns CDR1 KGHSH and CDR2 LQKENI. The germline V and J ends were trimmed by 0 bases and 0 bases, with 6 bases remaining between them. CDR3 sequence: CASSPPNQAKNIQYF. The CDR3 DNA is TGTGCCAGCTCACCACCGAACCAAGCCAAAAACATTCAGTACTTC. Full variable domain (remainder filled in from reference TRBV18 and TRBJ2-4): NAGVMQNPRHLVRRRGQEARLRCSPMKGHSHVYWYRQLPEEGLKFMVYLQKENIIDESGMPKERFSAEFPKEGPSILRIQQVVRGDSAAYFCASSPPNQAKNIQYFGAGTRLSVL.

To note about this clone: Other nucleotide sequences from this sample produce the same CDR3. The gene calls are TRBV30 and TRBJ1-3; D remains ambiguous. V lost 0 bases and J 4 bases, leaving 4 bases between the germline ends. The germline CDR1 and CDR2 sequences are GTSNPN and SVGIG (reference sequence). The CDR3 runs 12 residues. The CDR3 reads CAWSVEGNTIYF. In nucleotides, the CDR3 is TGTGCCTGGAGTGTAGAGGGAAACACCATATATTTT.

Comment on this clone: The identical CDR3 is also encoded by other nucleotide sequences in the sample. CDR3 in DNA: TGTGCCAGCTCACCACAGGGGCAAGAGACCCAGTACTTC. Protein product: CASSPQGQETQYF. The chain uses TRBV18 and TRBJ2-5; D is perhaps TRBD1 (5 bases). V lost 1 base and J 2 bases, leaving 5 bases between the germline ends. The CDR3 is 13 residues long. Germline V gene sequence: CDR1 KGHSH, CDR2 LQKENI. The whole variable domain, remainder taken from reference TRBV18 and TRBJ2-5, is NAGVMQNPRHLVRRRGQEARLRCSPMKGHSHVYWYRQLPEEGLKFMVYLQKENIIDESGMPKERFSAEFPKEGPSILRIQQVVRGDSAAYFCASSPQGQETQYFGPGTRLLVL.

The rearrangement joins TRBV6-5 to TRBJ1-5; the match to TRBD1 covers 9 bases. J gave up 7 bases and V 10 bases, and 8 bases lay outside the gene matches. From germline, CDR1 is MNHEY and CDR2 SVGAGI. This CDR3 region has 13 residues. The CDR3 sequence is CATSRQGGQPQHF. Written as DNA, the CDR3 is TGTGCCACTTCCAGACAGGGGGGCCAGCCCCAGCATTTT.